This T cell receptor (beta chain) was observed in a study of cytomegalovirus exposure and HLA in healthy donors. Primers: 60 Vbeta forward and 13 Jbeta reverse. Sequencing used immunoSEQ multiplex PCR; TCRdb keeps in-frame clones, though not all of them. Among 99,000 or so clones listed, roughly 13% were seen once. With 0 bases clipped from V and 3 bases from J, the junction kept 3 bases outside the gene matches. CDR1 is SGHAT and CDR2 is FQNNGV in the germline V gene. This CDR3 has 15 residues. This TCR came from a man aged 35 to 55 in good health and CMV-seropositive. The rearrangement links TRBV11-2 to TRBJ2-5; 8 nucleotides match TRBD1. Sequenced material: PBMCs. The CDR3 is CASSLDPTGEETQYF. In DNA form, the CDR3 reads TGTGCCAGCAGCTTAGATCCGACAGGGGAAGAGACCCAGTACTTC.